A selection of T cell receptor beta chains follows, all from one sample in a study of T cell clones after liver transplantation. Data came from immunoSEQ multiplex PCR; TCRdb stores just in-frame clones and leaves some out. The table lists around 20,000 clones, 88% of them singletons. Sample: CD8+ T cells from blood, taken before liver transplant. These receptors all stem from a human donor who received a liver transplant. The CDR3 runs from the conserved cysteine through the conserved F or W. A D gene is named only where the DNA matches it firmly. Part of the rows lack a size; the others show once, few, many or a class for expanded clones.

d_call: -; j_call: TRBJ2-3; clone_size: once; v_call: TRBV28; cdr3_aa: CASSFGGTDTQYF; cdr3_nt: TGTGCCAGCAGTTTTGGGGGCACAGATACGCAGTATTTT
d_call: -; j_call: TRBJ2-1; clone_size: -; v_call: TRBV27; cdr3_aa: CASSLSMETNYYNEQFF; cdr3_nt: TGTGCCAGCAGTTTATCGATGGAGACGAATTACTACAATGAGCAGTTCTTC
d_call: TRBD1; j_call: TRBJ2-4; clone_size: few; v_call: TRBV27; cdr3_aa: CASSSLTPGQGALAKNIQYF; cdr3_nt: TGTGCCAGCAGTTCTCTAACACCGGGACAGGGGGCCCTAGCCAAAAACATTCAGTACTTC
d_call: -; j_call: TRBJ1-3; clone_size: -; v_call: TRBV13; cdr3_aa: CASSPGTGGNTIYF; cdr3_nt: TGTGCCAGCAGCCCCGGGACGGGTGGAAACACCATATATTTT
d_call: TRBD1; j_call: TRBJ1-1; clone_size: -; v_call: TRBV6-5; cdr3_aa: CASRQGASTEAFF; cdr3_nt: TGTGCCAGCAGACAGGGGGCTTCCACTGAAGCTTTCTTT
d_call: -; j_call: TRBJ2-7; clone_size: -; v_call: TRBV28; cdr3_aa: CASRDHAYEQYF; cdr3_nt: TGTGCCAGCAGGGACCATGCCTACGAGCAGTACTTC
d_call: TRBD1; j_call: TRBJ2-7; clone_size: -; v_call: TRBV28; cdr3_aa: CASSDRGSYEQYF; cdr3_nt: TGTGCCAGCAGCGACAGGGGGTCCTACGAGCAGTACTTC
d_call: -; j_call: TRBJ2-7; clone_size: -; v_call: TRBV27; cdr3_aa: CASSLSGNSYEQYF; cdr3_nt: TGTGCCAGCAGTTTATCAGGGAACTCCTACGAGCAGTACTTC
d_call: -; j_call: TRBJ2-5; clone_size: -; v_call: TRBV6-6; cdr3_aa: CASSYSEGEGETQYF; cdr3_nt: TGTGCCAGCAGTTACTCGGAGGGAGAGGGTGAGACCCAGTACTTC
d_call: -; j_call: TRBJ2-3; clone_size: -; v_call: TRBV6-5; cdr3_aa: CASSYLPAQWDTQYF; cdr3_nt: TGTGCCAGCAGTTACTTACCGGCCCAGTGGGATACGCAGTATTTT
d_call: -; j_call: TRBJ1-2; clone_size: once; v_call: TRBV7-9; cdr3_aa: CASSLAGEADGYTF; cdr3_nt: TGTGCCAGCAGCTTAGCCGGAGAAGCGGATGGCTACACCTTC
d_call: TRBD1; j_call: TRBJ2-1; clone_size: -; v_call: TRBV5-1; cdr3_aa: CASSPGQGSYNEQFF; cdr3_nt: TGCGCCAGCAGCCCGGGACAGGGCTCCTACAATGAGCAGTTCTTC
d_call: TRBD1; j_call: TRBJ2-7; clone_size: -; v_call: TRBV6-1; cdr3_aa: CASSPLRDRHYEQYF; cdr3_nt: TGTGCCAGCAGCCCCCTCCGGGACAGACATTACGAGCAGTACTTC
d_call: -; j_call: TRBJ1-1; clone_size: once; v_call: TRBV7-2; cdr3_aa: CASSLGISTVLRTEAFF; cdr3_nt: TGTGCCAGCAGCTTAGGGATTTCGACGGTTTTGAGGACTGAAGCTTTCTTT
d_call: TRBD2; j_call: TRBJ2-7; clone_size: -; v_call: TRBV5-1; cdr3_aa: CASSLYSGRGDEQYF; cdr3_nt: TGCGCCAGCAGCTTGTACAGCGGGAGGGGAGACGAGCAGTACTTC
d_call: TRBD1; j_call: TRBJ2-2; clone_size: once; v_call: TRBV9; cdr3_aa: CASSARPGQDNTGELFF; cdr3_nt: TGTGCCAGCAGCGCCAGACCGGGACAGGATAACACCGGGGAGCTGTTTTTT
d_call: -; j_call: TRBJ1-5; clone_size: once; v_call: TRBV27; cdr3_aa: CASSSGRNQPQHF; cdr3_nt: TGTGCCAGCAGTTCCGGGCGCAATCAGCCCCAGCATTTT
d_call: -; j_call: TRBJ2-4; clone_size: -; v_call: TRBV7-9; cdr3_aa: CASSSGRSVIQYF; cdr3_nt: TGTGCCAGCAGCTCCGGAAGGAGTGTCATTCAGTACTTC
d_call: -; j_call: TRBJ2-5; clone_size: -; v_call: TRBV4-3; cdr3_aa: CASSQLGGPQETQYF; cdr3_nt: TGCGCCAGCAGCCAATTAGGGGGGCCCCAAGAGACCCAGTACTTC
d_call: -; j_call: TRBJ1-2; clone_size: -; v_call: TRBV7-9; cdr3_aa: CASSLGGMEGYTF; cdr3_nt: TGTGCCAGCAGCTTAGGGGGGATGGAGGGCTACACCTTC
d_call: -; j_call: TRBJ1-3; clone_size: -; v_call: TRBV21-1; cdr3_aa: CASSSPDGLSGNTIYF; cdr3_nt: TGTGCCAGCAGCTCCCCAGACGGACTCTCTGGAAACACCATATATTTT
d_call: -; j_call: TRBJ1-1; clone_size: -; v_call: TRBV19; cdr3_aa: CASAHRALGTEAFF; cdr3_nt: TGTGCCAGCGCCCACAGGGCTTTAGGCACTGAAGCTTTCTTT
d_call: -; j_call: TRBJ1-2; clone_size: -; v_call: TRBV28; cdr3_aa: CASSLLRGRGYGYTF; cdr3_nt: TGTGCCAGCAGTTTACTACGGGGAAGGGGCTATGGCTACACCTTC
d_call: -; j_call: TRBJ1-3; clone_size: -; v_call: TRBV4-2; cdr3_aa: CASSQDRSNYGTIYF; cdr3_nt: TGTGCCAGCAGCCAAGATCGAAGCAACTACGGCACCATATATTTT
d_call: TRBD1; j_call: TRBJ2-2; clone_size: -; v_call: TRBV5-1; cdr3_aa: CASSLWDRGAGELFF; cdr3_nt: TGCGCCAGCAGCTTGTGGGACAGGGGTGCCGGGGAGCTGTTTTTT
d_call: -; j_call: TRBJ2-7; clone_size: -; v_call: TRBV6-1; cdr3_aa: CASSVTGGPYEQYF; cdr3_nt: TGTGCCAGCAGTGTTACCGGGGGGCCCTACGAGCAGTACTTC
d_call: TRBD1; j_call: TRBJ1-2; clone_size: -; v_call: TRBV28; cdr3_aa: CASSSTGLNYGYTF; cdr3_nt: TGTGCCAGCAGTTCGACAGGGTTGAACTATGGCTACACCTTC
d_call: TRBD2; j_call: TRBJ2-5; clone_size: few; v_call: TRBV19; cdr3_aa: CASSWASGRGTQYF; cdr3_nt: TGTGCCAGTAGCTGGGCTAGCGGGAGAGGGACCCAGTACTTC
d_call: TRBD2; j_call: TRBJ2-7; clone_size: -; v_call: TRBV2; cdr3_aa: CASISLTGGTSGSYEQYF; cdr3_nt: TGTGCCAGCATTAGCCTTACCGGCGGGACTAGCGGCTCCTACGAGCAGTACTTC
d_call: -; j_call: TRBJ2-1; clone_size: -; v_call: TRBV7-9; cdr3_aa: CASSPPDGSSYNEQFF; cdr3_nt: TGTGCCAGCAGCCCTCCTGACGGGAGCTCCTACAATGAGCAGTTCTTC
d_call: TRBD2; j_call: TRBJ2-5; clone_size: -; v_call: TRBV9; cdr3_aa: CASSVGTSGRALGETQYF; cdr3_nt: TGTGCCAGCAGCGTCGGGACTAGCGGGAGGGCCCTCGGGGAGACCCAGTACTTC
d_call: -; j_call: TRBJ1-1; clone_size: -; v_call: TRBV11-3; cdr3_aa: CASSLKGVTEAFF; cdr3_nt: TGTGCCAGCAGCTTAAAGGGGGTAACTGAAGCTTTCTTT
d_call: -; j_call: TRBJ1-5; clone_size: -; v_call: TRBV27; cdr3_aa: CASSWAGSNQPQHF; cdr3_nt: TGTGCCAGCAGTTGGGCCGGGAGCAATCAGCCCCAGCATTTT
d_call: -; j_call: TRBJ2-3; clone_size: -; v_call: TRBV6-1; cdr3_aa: CASSEGERHTDTQYF; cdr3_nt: TGTGCCAGCAGTGAGGGTGAGCGGCACACAGATACGCAGTATTTT
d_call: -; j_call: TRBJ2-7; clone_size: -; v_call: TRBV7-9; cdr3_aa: CASSLVLAANYEQYF; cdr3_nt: TGTGCCAGCAGCTTAGTTTTGGCGGCAAACTACGAGCAGTACTTC
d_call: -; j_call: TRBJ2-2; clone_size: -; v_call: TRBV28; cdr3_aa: CASSFLTGPGELFF; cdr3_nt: TGTGCCAGCAGTTTCTTAACAGGGCCCGGGGAGCTGTTTTTT
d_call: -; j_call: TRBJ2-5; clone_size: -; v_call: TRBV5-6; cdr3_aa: CASTREGYNVQETQYF; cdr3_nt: TGTGCCAGCACCCGCGAAGGCTACAACGTTCAAGAGACCCAGTACTTC
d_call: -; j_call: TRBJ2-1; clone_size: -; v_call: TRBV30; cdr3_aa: CAWSVVRGPSYNEQFF; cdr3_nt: TGTGCCTGGAGTGTAGTCAGGGGACCATCCTACAATGAGCAGTTCTTC
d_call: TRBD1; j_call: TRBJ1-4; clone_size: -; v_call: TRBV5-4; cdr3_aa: CASSLWDRGDHEKLFF; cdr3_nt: TGTGCCAGCAGCTTGTGGGACAGGGGGGATCATGAAAAACTGTTTTTT
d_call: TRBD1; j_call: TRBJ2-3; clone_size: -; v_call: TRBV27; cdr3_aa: CASSQQGAFTDTQYF; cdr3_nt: TGTGCCAGCAGTCAACAGGGGGCCTTCACAGATACGCAGTATTTT
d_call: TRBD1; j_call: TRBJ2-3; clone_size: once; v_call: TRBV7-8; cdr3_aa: CASSETQGYTQYF; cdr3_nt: TGTGCCAGCAGCGAGACACAGGGGTATACGCAGTATTTT
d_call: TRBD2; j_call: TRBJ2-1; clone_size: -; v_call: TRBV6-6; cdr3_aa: CASSYGLAGRNEQFF; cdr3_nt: TGTGCCAGCAGTTACGGACTAGCGGGACGCAATGAGCAGTTCTTC
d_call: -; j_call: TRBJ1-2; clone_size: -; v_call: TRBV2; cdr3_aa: CASSGGSNYGYTF; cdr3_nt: TGTGCCAGCAGTGGAGGATCTAACTATGGCTACACCTTC
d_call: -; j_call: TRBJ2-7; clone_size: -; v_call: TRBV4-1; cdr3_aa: CASSQGSAQYEQYF; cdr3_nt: TGCGCCAGCAGCCAGGGATCGGCCCAATACGAGCAGTACTTC